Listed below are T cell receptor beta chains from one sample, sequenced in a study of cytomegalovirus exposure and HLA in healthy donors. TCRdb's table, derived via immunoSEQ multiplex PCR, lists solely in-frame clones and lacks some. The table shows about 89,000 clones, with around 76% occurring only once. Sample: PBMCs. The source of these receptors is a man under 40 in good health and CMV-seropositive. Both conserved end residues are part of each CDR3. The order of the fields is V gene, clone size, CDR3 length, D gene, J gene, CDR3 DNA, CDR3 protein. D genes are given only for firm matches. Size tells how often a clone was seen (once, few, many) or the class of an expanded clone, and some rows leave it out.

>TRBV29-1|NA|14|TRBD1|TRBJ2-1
TGCAGCGTTGAGGGACAGCGAAATTTCAATGAGCAGTTCTTC
CSVEGQRNFNEQFF
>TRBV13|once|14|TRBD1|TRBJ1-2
TGTGCCAGCAGCTTGGGACAGGGAACCTATGGCTACACCTTC
CASSLGQGTYGYTF
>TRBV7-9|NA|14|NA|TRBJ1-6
TGTGCCAGCACGGGAGGGTCCTATAATTCACCCCTCCACTTT
CASTGGSYNSPLHF
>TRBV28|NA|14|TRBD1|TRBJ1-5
TGTGCCAGCAGTCCGGGGACAGATTATCAGCCCCAGCATTTT
CASSPGTDYQPQHF
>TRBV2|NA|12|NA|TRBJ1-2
TGTGCCAGCAGTGCGGGGTTAGATGGCTACACCTTC
CASSAGLDGYTF
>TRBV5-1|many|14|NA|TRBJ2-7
TGCGCCAGCAGCTTGGAGGGGGGGAACTACGAGCAGTACTTC
CASSLEGGNYEQYF
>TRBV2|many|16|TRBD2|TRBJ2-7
TGTGCCAGCAGTGCCGGGACTAGCGGGGACTCCTACGAGCAGTACTTC
CASSAGTSGDSYEQYF
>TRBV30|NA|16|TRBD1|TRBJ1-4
TGTGCCTGGAGTCGGGCAGGGGGGTATCGTAGTGAAAAACTGTTTTTT
CAWSRAGGYRSEKLFF
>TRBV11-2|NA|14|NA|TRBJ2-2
TGTGCCAGCAGCTTATGGGGGCTTACCGGGGAGCTGTTTTTT
CASSLWGLTGELFF
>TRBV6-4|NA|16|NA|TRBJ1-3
TGTGCCAGCAGTGGCTTATCAGGGTACTCTGGAAACACCATATATTTT
CASSGLSGYSGNTIYF
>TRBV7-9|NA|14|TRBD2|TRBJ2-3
TGTGCCAGCAGGGGCCGGGGGGGCCACGATACGCAGTATTTT
CASRGRGGHDTQYF
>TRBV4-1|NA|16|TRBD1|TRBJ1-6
TGCGCCAGCAGCCTTTCGGCGGGACAGACCAATTCACCCCTCCACTTT
CASSLSAGQTNSPLHF
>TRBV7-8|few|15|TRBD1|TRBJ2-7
TGTGCCAGCAGATATGGGACAGGCACAACCTACGAGCAGTACTTC
CASRYGTGTTYEQYF
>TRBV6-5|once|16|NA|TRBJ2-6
TGTGCCAGCAGTTACGGGGGGGCAGCTGGGGCCAACGTCCTGACTTTC
CASSYGGAAGANVLTF
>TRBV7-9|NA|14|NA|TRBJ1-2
TGTGCCAGCAGCCAACCGGGACTTAACTATGGCTACACCTTC
CASSQPGLNYGYTF
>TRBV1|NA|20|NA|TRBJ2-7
TGCACCAGCAGCCAAGATAGACGGCTAGCGGGGGCCCGTCTGGGCTACGAGCAGTACTTC
CTSSQDRRLAGARLGYEQYF
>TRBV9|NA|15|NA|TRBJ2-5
TGTGCCAGCAGCGTTCGACTGGAATCCCAAGAGACCCAGTACTTC
CASSVRLESQETQYF
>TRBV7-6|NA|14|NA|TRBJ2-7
TGTGCCAGCAGCCCCCAGGAGGGCGGCTACGAGCAGTACTTC
CASSPQEGGYEQYF
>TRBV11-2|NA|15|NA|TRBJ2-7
TGTGCCAGCAGCGACCCAGAACAGGGATGGGGCGAGCAGTACTTC
CASSDPEQGWGEQYF
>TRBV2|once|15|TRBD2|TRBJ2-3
TGTGCCAGCAGTGAGTGGACTAGCCTTACAGATACGCAGTATTTT
CASSEWTSLTDTQYF
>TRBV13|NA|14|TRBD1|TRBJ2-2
TGTGCCAGCAGCCTGGGCAGGGGGCCCGGGGAGCTGTTTTTT
CASSLGRGPGELFF
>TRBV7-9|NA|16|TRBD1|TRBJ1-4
TGTGCCAGCAGCTTAATAGGGGGCGGACCTGATGAAAAACTGTTTTTT
CASSLIGGGPDEKLFF
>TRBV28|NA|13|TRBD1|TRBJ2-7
TGTGCCACCGCGGGACAGGGAGTACACGAGCAGTACTTC
CATAGQGVHEQYF
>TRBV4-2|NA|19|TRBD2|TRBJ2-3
TGTGCCAGCAGCCCGAGATTTGTACTAGCGGGGGGCCCGGCAGATACGCAGTATTTT
CASSPRFVLAGGPADTQYF
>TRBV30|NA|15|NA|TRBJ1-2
TGTGCCTGGAGTGTACGCTACAGACAGAACTATGGCTACACCTTC
CAWSVRYRQNYGYTF
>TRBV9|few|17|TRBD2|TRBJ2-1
TGTGCCAGCAGCGCGACTAGCGGGGGTCCTAGAAGCGATGAGCAGTTCTTC
CASSATSGGPRSDEQFF
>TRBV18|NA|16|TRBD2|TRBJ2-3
TGTGCCAGCTCACCACTGCGGGGCGGGGGTGCAGATACGCAGTATTTT
CASSPLRGGGADTQYF
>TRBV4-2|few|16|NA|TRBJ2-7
TGTGCCAGCAGCCAAGATAGCGAAGCCCCCTCCTACGAGCAGTACTTC
CASSQDSEAPSYEQYF
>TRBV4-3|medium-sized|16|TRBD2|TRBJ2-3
TGCGCCAGCAGCCACAAACTAGCGGGGGGGGCGGATACGCAGTATTTT
CASSHKLAGGADTQYF
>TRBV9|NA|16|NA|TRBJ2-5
TGTGCCAGCAGCCCAGGGAGGCTGGAAAACCAAGAGACCCAGTACTTC
CASSPGRLENQETQYF
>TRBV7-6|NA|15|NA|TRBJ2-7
TGTGCCAGCAGCTTAACCCCTCAGGACAGCTACGAGCAGTACTTC
CASSLTPQDSYEQYF
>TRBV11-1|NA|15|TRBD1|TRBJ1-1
TGTGCCAGCAGCCCACAGGGGGCGGTGAACACTGAAGCTTTCTTT
CASSPQGAVNTEAFF
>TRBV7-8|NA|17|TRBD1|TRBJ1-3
TGTGCCAGCAGCTTACAGGGGGAGGCTTTCTCTGGAAACACCATATATTTT
CASSLQGEAFSGNTIYF
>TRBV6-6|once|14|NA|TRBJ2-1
TGTGCCAGCAGTTACTTAGGGGGGGACGGTGAGCAGTTCTTC
CASSYLGGDGEQFF
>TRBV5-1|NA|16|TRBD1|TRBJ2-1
TGCGCCAGCAGCGCGCGACAGGGGGCATTAAACAATGAGCAGTTCTTC
CASSARQGALNNEQFF
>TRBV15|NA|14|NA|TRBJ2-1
TGTGCCACCAGCAGAGATTTCGGGGGTTGGGAGCAGTTCTTC
CATSRDFGGWEQFF
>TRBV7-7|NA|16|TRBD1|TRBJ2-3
TGCGCTAGCAGCTTAGGCCGGGACAGCTACACAGATACGCAGTATTTT
CASSLGRDSYTDTQYF
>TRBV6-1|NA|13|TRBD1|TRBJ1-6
TGTGCCAGCAGTGGACAGGGAGGCTCACCCCTCCACTTT
CASSGQGGSPLHF
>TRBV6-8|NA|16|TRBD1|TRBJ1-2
TGTGCCAGCAGTTGGGCCCAGGACAGGGTCGACTATGGCTACACTTTC
CASSWAQDRVDYGYTF